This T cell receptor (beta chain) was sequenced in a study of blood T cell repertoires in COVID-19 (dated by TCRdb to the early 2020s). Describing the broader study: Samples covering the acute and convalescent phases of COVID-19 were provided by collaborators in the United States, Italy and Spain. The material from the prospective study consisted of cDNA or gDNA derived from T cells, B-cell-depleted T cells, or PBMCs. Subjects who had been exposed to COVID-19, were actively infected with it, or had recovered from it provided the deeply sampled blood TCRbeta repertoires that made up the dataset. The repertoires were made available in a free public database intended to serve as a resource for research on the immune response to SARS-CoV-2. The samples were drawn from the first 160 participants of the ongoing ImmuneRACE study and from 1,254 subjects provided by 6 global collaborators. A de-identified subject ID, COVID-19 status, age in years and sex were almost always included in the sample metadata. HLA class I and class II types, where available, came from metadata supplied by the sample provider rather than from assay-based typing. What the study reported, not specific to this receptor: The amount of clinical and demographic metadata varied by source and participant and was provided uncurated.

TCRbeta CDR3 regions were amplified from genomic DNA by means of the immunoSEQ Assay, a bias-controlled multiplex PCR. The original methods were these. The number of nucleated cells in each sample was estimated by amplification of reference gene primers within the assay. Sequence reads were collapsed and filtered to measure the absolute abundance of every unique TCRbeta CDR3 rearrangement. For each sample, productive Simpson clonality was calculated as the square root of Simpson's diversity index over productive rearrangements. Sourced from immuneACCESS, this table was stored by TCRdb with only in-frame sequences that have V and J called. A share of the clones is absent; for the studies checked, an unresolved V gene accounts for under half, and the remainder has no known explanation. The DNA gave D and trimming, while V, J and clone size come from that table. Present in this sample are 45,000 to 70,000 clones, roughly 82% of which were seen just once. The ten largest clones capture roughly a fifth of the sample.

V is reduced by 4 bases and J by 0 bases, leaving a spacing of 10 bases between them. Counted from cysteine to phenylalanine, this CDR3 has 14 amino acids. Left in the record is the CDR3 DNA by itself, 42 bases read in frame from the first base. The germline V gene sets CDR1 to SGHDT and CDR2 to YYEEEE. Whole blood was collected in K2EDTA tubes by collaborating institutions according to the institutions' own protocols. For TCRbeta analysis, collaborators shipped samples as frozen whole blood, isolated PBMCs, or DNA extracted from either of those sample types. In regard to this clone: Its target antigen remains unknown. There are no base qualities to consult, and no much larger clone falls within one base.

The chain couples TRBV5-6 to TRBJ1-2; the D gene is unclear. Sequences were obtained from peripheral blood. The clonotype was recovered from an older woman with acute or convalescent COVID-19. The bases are TGTGCCAGCAGCAGGTGGGGAGCTAACTATGGCTACACCTTC. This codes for CASSRWGANYGYTF.